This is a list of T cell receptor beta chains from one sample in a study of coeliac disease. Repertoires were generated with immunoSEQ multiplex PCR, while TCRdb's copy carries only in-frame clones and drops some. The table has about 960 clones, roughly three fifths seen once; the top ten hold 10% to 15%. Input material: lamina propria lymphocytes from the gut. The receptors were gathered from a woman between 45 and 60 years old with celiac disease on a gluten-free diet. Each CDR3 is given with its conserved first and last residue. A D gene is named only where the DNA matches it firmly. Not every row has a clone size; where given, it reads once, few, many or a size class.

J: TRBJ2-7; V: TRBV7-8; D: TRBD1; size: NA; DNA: TGTGCCAGCAGCGAGGGACAGGCCTACGAGCAGTACTTC; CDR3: CASSEGQAYEQYF
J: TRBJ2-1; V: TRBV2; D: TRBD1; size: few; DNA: TGTGCCAGCAGTTCCAGAACAGGGGGGACCGATGAGCAGTTCTTC; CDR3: CASSSRTGGTDEQFF
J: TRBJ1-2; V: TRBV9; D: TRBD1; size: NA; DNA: TGTGCCAGCAGCGGATGGACAGGGGAGGACTATGGCTACACCTTC; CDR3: CASSGWTGEDYGYTF
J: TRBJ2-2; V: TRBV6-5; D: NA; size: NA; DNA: TGTGCCAGCAGTTACTCGAGGGGGTACACCGGGGAGCTGTTTTTT; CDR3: CASSYSRGYTGELFF
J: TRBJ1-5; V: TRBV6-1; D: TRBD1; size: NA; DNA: TGTGCCAGCAGTGATCTCTACAGGGGAAGCAATCAGCCCCAGCATTTT; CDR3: CASSDLYRGSNQPQHF
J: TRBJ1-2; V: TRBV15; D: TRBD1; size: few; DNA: TGTGCCACCAGCAAAGACCGGGACAGCCTTACCCTTAACTATGGCTACACCTTC; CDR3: CATSKDRDSLTLNYGYTF
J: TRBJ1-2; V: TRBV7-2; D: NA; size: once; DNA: TGTGCCACATCCCAGGCCCCCCAGCAGAAGGCCCGCGGCTACACCTTC; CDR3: CATSQAPQQKARGYTF
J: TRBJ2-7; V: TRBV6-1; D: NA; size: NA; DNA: TGTGCCAGCAAGGTGCCGGCCAGGACTGAGCAGTACTTC; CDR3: CASKVPARTEQYF
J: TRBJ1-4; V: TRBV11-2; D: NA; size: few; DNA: TGTGCCAGCAGCTTTTTTACGTTCAGGGACTCAGAAAAACTGTTTTTT; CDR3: CASSFFTFRDSEKLFF
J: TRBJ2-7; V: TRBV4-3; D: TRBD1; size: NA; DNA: TGCGCCAGCAGCCAGGACAGGGGGTGGACCTACGAGCAGTACTTC; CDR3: CASSQDRGWTYEQYF
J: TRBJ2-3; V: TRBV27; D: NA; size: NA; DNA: TGTGCCAGCAGGGGGATTACAGGGGATACGCAGTATTTT; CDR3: CASRGITGDTQYF
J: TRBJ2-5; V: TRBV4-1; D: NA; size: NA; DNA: TGCGCCAGCAGCCACGAAGGGGGGGGGCGGGAGACCCAGTACTTC; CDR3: CASSHEGGGRETQYF
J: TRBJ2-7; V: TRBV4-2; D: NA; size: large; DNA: TGTGCCAGCAGCCAAGGGGAGGTCACCCACGAGCAGTACTTC; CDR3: CASSQGEVTHEQYF